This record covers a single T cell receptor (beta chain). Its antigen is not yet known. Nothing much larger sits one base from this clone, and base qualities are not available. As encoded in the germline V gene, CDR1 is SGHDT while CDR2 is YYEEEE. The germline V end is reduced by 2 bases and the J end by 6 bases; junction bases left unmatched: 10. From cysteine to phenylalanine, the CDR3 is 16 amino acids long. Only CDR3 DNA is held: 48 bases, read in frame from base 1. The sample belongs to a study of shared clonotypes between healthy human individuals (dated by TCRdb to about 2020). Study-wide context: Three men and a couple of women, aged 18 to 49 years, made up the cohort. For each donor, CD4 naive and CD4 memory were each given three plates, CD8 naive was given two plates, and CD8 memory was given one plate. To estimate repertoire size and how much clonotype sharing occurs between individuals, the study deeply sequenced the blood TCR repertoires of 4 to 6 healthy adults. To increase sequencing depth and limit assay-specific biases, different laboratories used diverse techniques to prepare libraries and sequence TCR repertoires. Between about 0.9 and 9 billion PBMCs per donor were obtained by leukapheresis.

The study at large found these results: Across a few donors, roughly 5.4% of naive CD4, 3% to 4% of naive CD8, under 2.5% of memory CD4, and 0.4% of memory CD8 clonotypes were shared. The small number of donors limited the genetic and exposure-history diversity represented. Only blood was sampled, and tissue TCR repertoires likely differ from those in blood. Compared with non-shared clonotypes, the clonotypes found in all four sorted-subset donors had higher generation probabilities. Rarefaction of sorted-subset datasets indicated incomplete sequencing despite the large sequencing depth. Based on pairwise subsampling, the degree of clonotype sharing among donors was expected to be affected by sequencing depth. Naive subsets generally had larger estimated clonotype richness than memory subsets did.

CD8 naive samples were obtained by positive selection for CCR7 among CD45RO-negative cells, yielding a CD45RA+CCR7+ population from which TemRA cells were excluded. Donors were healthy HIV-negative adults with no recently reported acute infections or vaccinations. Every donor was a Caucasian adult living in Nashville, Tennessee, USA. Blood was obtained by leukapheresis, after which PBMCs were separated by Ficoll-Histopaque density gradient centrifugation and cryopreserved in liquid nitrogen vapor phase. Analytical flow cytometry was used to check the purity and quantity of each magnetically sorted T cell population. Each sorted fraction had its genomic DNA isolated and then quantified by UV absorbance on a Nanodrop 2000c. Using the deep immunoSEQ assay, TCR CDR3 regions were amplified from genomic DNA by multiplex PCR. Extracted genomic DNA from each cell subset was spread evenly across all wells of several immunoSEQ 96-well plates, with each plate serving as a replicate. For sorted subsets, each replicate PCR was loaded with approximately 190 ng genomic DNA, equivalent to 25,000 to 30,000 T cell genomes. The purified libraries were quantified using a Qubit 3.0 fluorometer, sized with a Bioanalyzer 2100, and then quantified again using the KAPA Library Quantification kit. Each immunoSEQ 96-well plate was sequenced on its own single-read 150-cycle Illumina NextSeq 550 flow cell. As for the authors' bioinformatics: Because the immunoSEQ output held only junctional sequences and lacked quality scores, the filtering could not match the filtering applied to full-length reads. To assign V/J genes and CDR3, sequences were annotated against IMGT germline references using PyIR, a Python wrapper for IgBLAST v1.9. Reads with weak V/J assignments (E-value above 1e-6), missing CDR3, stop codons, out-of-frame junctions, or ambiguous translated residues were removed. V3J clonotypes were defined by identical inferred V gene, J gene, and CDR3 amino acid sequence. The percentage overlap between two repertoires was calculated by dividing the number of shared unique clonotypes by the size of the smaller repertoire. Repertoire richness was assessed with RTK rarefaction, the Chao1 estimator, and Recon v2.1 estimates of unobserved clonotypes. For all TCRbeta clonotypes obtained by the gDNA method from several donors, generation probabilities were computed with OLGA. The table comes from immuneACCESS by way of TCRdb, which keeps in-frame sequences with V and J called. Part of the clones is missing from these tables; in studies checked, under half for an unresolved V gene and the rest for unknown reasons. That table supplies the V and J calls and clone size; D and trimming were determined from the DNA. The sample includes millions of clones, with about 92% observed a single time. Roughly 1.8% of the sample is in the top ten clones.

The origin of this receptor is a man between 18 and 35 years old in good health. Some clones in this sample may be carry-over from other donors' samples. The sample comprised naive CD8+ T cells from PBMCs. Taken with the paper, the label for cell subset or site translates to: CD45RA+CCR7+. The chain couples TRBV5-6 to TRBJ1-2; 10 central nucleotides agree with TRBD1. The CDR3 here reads CASSLRPGQGMDGYTF. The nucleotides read TGTGCCAGCAGCTTAAGACCGGGACAGGGGATGGATGGCTACACCTTC.